The 27 T cell receptor beta chains presented below share a single source sample, sequenced in a study of T cell clonality in common variable immunodeficiency. Profiled with immunoSEQ multiplex PCR; TCRdb holds only in-frame clones, not every one. Recorded here are approximately 44,000 clones, none singletons. Material: peripheral blood mononuclear cells. These receptors originate from a person aged 18 to 69 in good health.

At least ten counts were recorded for this clone. The read gets to within 3 residues of the CDR3 end, and the germline J gene fills in the rest. The rearrangement links TRBV11-2 to TRBJ1-3; D uncertain. V lost 4 bases, J lost 0 bases, and 7 bases lay in between. This CDR3 contains 14 residues. Germline V gene data show CDR1 as SGHAT and CDR2 as FQNNGV. The CDR3 reads CASSSGISGNTIYF. Partial CDR3 DNA: TGTGCCAGCAGCTCCGGTATCTCTGGAAACACC.

This clone occurred many times. Read sequence stops 3 residues before the CDR3 end, and the germline J gene provides the missing end. V and J are TRBV18 and TRBJ1-5; D remains ambiguous. Germline V CDR1 and CDR2: KGHSH, LQKENI. The ends were cut back, 0 bases at V and 3 bases at J, with 9 bases in the middle. This CDR3 is built from 15 residues. The sequenced part of the CDR3 DNA is TGTGCCAGCTCACCACCGAGCAGGTTCAATCAGCCC. It codes for CASSPPSRFNQP. The full CDR3 sequence reads CASSPPSRFNQPQHF.

This clone has at least ten counts. The sequenced fragment ends 3 residues before the CDR3 boundary, so the rest is inferred from the germline J gene. The rearrangement links TRBV14 to TRBJ2-1; 11 bases align to TRBD2. CDR1 is SGHDN and CDR2 is FVKESK in the germline V gene. This CDR3 is built from 16 residues. V shed 1 base and J 7 bases; nucleotides not matched to a gene: 6. The covered CDR3 bases are TGTGCCAGCAGCCAAGTGACTAGCGGGATTGGAAATGAG. Its protein product is CASSQVTSGIGNE. The full CDR3 sequence reads CASSQVTSGIGNEQFF.

This clone was recorded at least ten times. The CDR3 end is not reached by the read, which stops 3 residues before it; the germline J gene fills it in. This chain links TRBV20-1 with TRBJ1-1, with D unclear. Trimming cost V 3 bases and J 2 bases, with 13 bases left between them. CDR1 and CDR2 from the germline V gene are DFQATT and SNEGSKA (reference sequence). The CDR3 has 14 amino acids. Incomplete CDR3 DNA: TGCAGTGCTAGTTCCCAGGTCCCCAACACTGAA. Its protein is CSASSQVPNTE. The full CDR3 reads CSASSQVPNTEAFF.

This clone was seen many times. The read terminates 3 residues ahead of where the CDR3 ends, so the germline J gene completes it. The V and J genes are TRBV20-1 and TRBJ2-7, with 12 nucleotides matching TRBD1. Germline V lookup: CDR1 DFQATT, CDR2 SNEGSKA (reference sequence). The V gene end was trimmed by 1 base and the J gene end by 3 bases; junction bases not matched to a gene: 10. The CDR3 extends over 17 amino acids. The covered CDR3 bases are TGCAGTGCTAGAGGGTCGGGACAGGGGGCAATTTTCTACGAG. Residues: CSARGSGQGAIFYE. The full CDR3 protein is CSARGSGQGAIFYEQYF.

This clone was picked up many times. The CDR3 end falls 3 residues outside the read, so it is completed with the germline J gene. This sequence joins TRBV20-1 and TRBJ2-3, with D perhaps TRBD2 (5 bases). The germline V and J ends were trimmed by 0 bases and 2 bases, with 15 bases remaining between them. CDR1 is DFQATT and CDR2 is SNEGSKA in the germline V gene (reference sequence). The CDR3 is 16 amino acids. The sequenced part of the CDR3 DNA is TGCAGTGCTAGAGATACCCCAGCGGCTTTCACAGATACG. This translates into CSARDTPAAFTDT. The complete CDR3 reads CSARDTPAAFTDTQYF.

This clone was seen more than once but under ten times. The read ends 3 residues shy of where the CDR3 ends; the end is completed using the germline J gene. The genes are TRBV6-1 and TRBJ2-1, with 8 bases fitting TRBD2. After removal of 4 bases from V and 6 bases from J, the junction contained 8 bases not matched to a gene. From germline, CDR1 is MNHNS and CDR2 SASEGT. The CDR3 extends over 15 amino acids. CDR3 bases read: TGTGCCAGCAGTGTCGGCAGCGGGAGTCGCAATGAG. Its protein is CASSVGSGSRNE. The CDR3 in full is CASSVGSGSRNEQFF.

Details on this clone: A read error may be the cause here, since a much bigger clone is one base away. CDR3 bases read: TGCGCCAGCGGCTTGGGGCAATACGAG. The encoded protein is CASGLGQYE. The entire CDR3 protein reads CASGLGQYEQYF. V is TRBV5-1 and J is TRBJ2-7, with D maybe TRBD1 (5 bases). The read terminates 3 residues ahead of where the CDR3 ends, so the germline J gene completes it. The CDR3 length is 12 residues. Germline assignment: CDR1 SGHRS and CDR2 YFSETQ.

This clone was found many times. The CDR3 goes on 3 residues after the read ends, and that part is filled in from the germline J gene. The J gene is TRBJ2-3, the V gene TRBV20-1; D is perhaps TRBD2 (5 bases). The V and J ends lost 0 bases and 0 bases respectively, with 13 bases between them. CDR3 length: 16 residues. Germline CDR1 DFQATT, CDR2 SNEGSKA (reference sequence). CDR3 loop: CSARDREGPSTDTQYF. CDR3 bases read: TGCAGTGCTAGAGATCGAGAGGGTCCGAGCACAGATACG.

This clone was observed many times. The CDR3 end falls 3 residues outside the read, so it is completed with the germline J gene. This sequence joins TRBV7-2 and TRBJ1-6; maybe TRBD1 (6 bases). There are 15 residues in the CDR3. CDR1 SGHTA and CDR2 FQGNSA come from the germline V gene. V was trimmed by 4 bases and J by 10 bases, leaving 17 bases between them. The sequenced CDR3 bases are TGTGCCAGCAGCTCCAAGCAAGGGGGAGGCTCACCC. Protein sequence: CASSSKQGGGSP. The CDR3, in full, reads CASSSKQGGGSPLHF. The whole variable domain, filled in from reference TRBV7-2 and TRBJ1-6, reads GAGVSQSPSNKVTEKGKDVELRCDPISGHTALYWYRQSLGQGLEFLIYFQGNSAPDKSGLPSDRFSAERTGGSVSTLTIQRTQQEDSAVYLCASSSKQGGGSPLHFGNGTRLTVT.

As regards this clone: The CDR3 end falls 3 residues outside the read, so it is completed with the germline J gene. V is TRBV19 and J is TRBJ1-5, with 9 nucleotides matching TRBD1. CDR3 length: 14 amino acids. The germline V gene has CDR1 LNHDA and CDR2 SQIVND (reference sequence). Trimming took 9 bases from V and 7 from J; bases not matched to a gene: 10. The CDR3 sequence is CASLTGGGGQPQHF. Incomplete CDR3 DNA: TGTGCCAGCCTCACAGGGGGCGGCGGACAGCCC.

This clone was counted ten times or more. The read comes to an end 3 residues before the CDR3 does, leaving the germline J gene to fill in the end. This chain links TRBV18 with TRBJ1-6; 12 bases map to TRBD1. Trimming at V came to 5 bases and at J to 10 bases, leaving 6 bases not matched to a gene. Germline CDR1 KGHSH, CDR2 LQKENI. The CDR3 length is 15 residues. Here the CDR3 reads CASSASGQGASPLHF. CDR3 DNA (partial): TGTGCCAGCTCAGCATCGGGACAGGGGGCCTCACCC.

Many counts were recorded for this clone. The sequenced part of the CDR3 DNA is TGTGCCAGCTCAATCGAGGGGGCGGGTTCCAATCAGCCC. Translating it yields CASSIEGAGSNQP. The CDR3 in full is CASSIEGAGSNQPQHF. V is TRBV18 and J is TRBJ1-5; 7 bases map to TRBD1. The sequence runs out 3 residues before the end of the CDR3; the remainder is reconstructed from the germline J gene. Germline V gene lookup returns CDR1 KGHSH and CDR2 LQKENI. CDR3 length: 16 residues. The junction had 10 bases not matched to a gene; V was cut back by 5 bases and J by 3 bases.

This clone was observed many times. The CDR3 goes on 3 residues after the read ends, and that part is filled in from the germline J gene. J is TRBJ2-3 and V is TRBV10-3; the D call may be TRBD1 or TRBD2 (6 bases each). The CDR3 length is 14 residues. Trimming removed 7 bases at V and 2 bases at J, with 13 bases between. Germline CDR1 is ENHRY and CDR2 is SYGVKD. The CDR3 spells CAIKTGGSTDTQYF. The DNA read from the CDR3 is TGTGCCATCAAGACAGGAGGGTCCACAGATACG.

Many counts were recorded for this clone. The read halts 3 residues ahead of the CDR3 end, with the missing end drawn from the germline J gene. V and J are TRBV11-2 and TRBJ1-2; a possible D gene is TRBD1 (5 bases). Trimming took 4 bases from V and 1 from J, leaving 10 bases between them. This CDR3 comprises 14 residues. The germline V gene has CDR1 SGHAT and CDR2 FQNNGV. The covered CDR3 bases are TGTGCCAGCAGCTCCGCGGGGGGTAACTATGGC. As protein: CASSSAGGNYG. The full CDR3 is CASSSAGGNYGYTF.

Ten or more counts support this clone. From the germline J gene comes the end of the CDR3, since the read stops 3 residues before it. V usage is TRBV5-5 and J usage is TRBJ1-2; D unresolved. CDR3 length: 15 residues. In germline, CDR1 is SGHKS, CDR2 YYEKEE (reference sequence). The V gene lost 0 bases and the J gene lost 3 bases, with 12 bases spanning the gap. This CDR3 reads CASSLGLGLYYGYTF. CDR3 bases read: TGTGCCAGCAGCTTGGGGCTCGGGTTGTACTATGGC.

This clone showed up many times. The DNA read from the CDR3 is TGTGCCAGCTCACCCCAGTGGCCCAATGAG. It is translated as CASSPQWPNE. The whole CDR3 sequence reads CASSPQWPNEQFF. The chain joins TRBV18 to TRBJ2-1; D remains unclear. Read data end 3 residues before the CDR3 end; the end is taken from the germline J gene. In germline, CDR1 is KGHSH, CDR2 LQKENI. Trimming shortened V by 3 bases and J by 6 bases, and 9 bases separated the two germline ends. The CDR3 is made up of 13 amino acids.

This clone was counted many times. The read terminates 3 residues ahead of where the CDR3 ends, so the germline J gene completes it. The rearrangement uses TRBV7-9 and TRBJ1-4; 10 bases are a match to TRBD1. The CDR3 covers 14 residues. V trimming: 6 bases; J trimming: 5 bases; junction bases outside the gene matches: 3. The V gene's germline CDR1 is SEHNR and CDR2 FQNEAQ (reference sequence). CDR3 sequence: CASSLGQGNEKLFF. CDR3 DNA (partial): TGTGCCAGCAGTTTGGGACAGGGGAATGAAAAA.

This clone was seen repeatedly, ten times or more. The part of the CDR3 DNA that was read is TGCGCCAGCAGCTACTACCCGGGACAGGAG. It specifies CASSYYPGQE. The full CDR3 is CASSYYPGQEAFF. The V and J genes are TRBV5-1 and TRBJ1-1, with 8 bases identical to TRBD1. Read sequence stops 3 residues before the CDR3 end, and the germline J gene provides the missing end. The germline gives CDR1 SGHRS, CDR2 YFSETQ. The CDR3 contains 13 residues.

This clone was detected ten times or more. Mismatch with germline at one junction end may stem from a read error. Coverage ceases 3 residues before the CDR3 finishes, and the germline J gene fills in the end. This chain joins TRBV4-1 and TRBJ2-1, with D possibly TRBD2 on 5 matching bases. Germline V gene lookup returns CDR1 MGHRA and CDR2 YSYEKL. The CDR3 has 15 residues. Partial CDR3 DNA: TGCACCAGCAGCCAAGAGGCGGGCCCTTACAATGAG. Its translation: CTSSQEAGPYNE. The entire CDR3 reads CTSSQEAGPYNEQFF.

In this sample, this clone turned up many times. The read falls 3 residues short of the CDR3 end, and the missing part is taken from the germline J gene. The chain joins TRBV2 to TRBJ1-5; the D gene is possibly TRBD1 (6 bases). V was cut by 7 bases and J by 3 bases, with 13 bases left in between. Germline V gene sequence: CDR1 SNHLY, CDR2 FYNNEI. The CDR3 length is 14 residues. The CDR3 here is CASNPGATNQPQHF. The sequenced CDR3 bases are TGTGCCAGCAACCCAGGGGCGACCAATCAGCCC.

This clone was observed at least ten times. Partial CDR3 DNA: TGCGCCAGCAGCTTGGCCCAAACAAGTAATTCACCC. This codes for CASSLAQTSNSP. In full, the CDR3 reads CASSLAQTSNSPLHF. J is TRBJ1-6 and V is TRBV5-1, with D hard to call. The sequence runs out 3 residues before the end of the CDR3; the remainder is reconstructed from the germline J gene. This CDR3 spans 15 amino acids. Germline values: CDR1 SGHRS, CDR2 YFSETQ. Trimming stripped 0 bases from V and 6 bases from J, with 10 bases between. The full variable domain, its missing parts supplied by reference TRBV5-1 and TRBJ1-6, is KAGVTQTPRYLIKTRGQQVTLSCSPISGHRSVSWYQQTPGQGLQFLFEYFSETQRNKGNFPGRFSGRQFSNSRSEMNVSTLELGDSALYLCASSLAQTSNSPLHFGNGTRLTVT.

At least ten counts were recorded for this clone. Read sequence stops 3 residues before the CDR3 end, and the germline J gene provides the missing end. This sequence joins TRBV19 and TRBJ2-7, with D tentatively TRBD1 (6 bases). The CDR3 is made up of 15 amino acids. Germline CDR1 reads LNHDA; CDR2 reads SQIVND (reference sequence). Trimming removed 0 bases at V and 3 bases at J, with 12 bases between. The CDR3 here is CASSIDAGEGYEQYF. The covered CDR3 bases are TGTGCCAGTAGTATAGACGCAGGGGAAGGCTACGAG. The full variable domain, rest sourced from reference TRBV19 and TRBJ2-7, is DGGITQSPKYLFRKEGQNVTLSCEQNLNHDAMYWYRQDPGQGLRLIYYSQIVNDFQKGDIAEGYSVSREKKESFPLTVTSAQKNPTAFYLCASSIDAGEGYEQYFGPGTRLTVT.

This clone has a count of ten or more. The sequenced fragment ends 3 residues before the CDR3 boundary, so the rest is inferred from the germline J gene. The chain couples TRBV5-6 to TRBJ1-2, with D maybe TRBD1 (5 bases). Germline CDR1 reads SGHDT; CDR2 reads YYEEEE. The CDR3 totals 15 residues. The sequenced part of the CDR3 DNA is TGTGCCAGCAGCTTGGGGTTGGGCGTGGCAGGGGGC. This sequence encodes CASSLGLGVAGG. The complete CDR3 protein is CASSLGLGVAGGYTF.

This clone was detected many times. Coverage ceases 3 residues before the CDR3 finishes, and the germline J gene fills in the end. This chain connects TRBV19 to TRBJ1-5; D is unresolved. Germline V lookup: CDR1 LNHDA, CDR2 SQIVND (reference sequence). V dropped 6 bases and J dropped 5 bases, with 8 bases sitting between them. The length of the CDR3 is 12 residues. CDR3 residues: CASRSGYQPQHF. The part of the CDR3 DNA that was read is TGTGCCAGTAGGTCGGGGTATCAGCCC.

Notes on this clone: The read terminates 3 residues before the CDR3 end, so the remaining end is supplied by the germline J gene. This sequence joins TRBV6-4 and TRBJ2-3; TRBD2 matches 10 bases. This CDR3 contains 15 residues. Germline V gene lookup returns CDR1 MRHNA and CDR2 SNTAGT. The junction had 4 bases not matched to a gene; V was cut back by 2 bases and J by 5 bases. The CDR3 loop is CASSDLAGDQDTQYF. CDR3 bases read: TGTGCCAGCAGTGACCTAGCGGGGGACCAAGATACG.

The table lists this clone with many counts. Coverage ceases 3 residues before the CDR3 finishes, and the germline J gene fills in the end. The chain couples TRBV19 to TRBJ1-2; 9 positions match TRBD1. Germline trimming cut 7 bases from V and 5 bases from J; bases unmatched to any gene: 8. Germline CDR1 reads LNHDA; CDR2 reads SQIVND (reference sequence). The CDR3 has 14 residues. The covered CDR3 bases are TGTGCCAGTACCACTCCGGGACAGGGTTATGGC. Encoded protein: CASTTPGQGYG. The whole CDR3 sequence is CASTTPGQGYGYTF.